The rows below give T cell receptor beta chains drawn from one sample of a study of STAT5B mutations in CD4+ large granular lymphocyte leukemia. The repertoire was sequenced with immunoSEQ multiplex PCR; TCRdb's copy has only in-frame clones and lacks some. The table records fewer than 40,000 clones, approximately 82% of them present only once. Sequencing input: CD4+ T cells from blood buffy coats. All receptors come from a human donor in good health. CDR3s include the opening cysteine and the closing phenylalanine or tryptophan. The D gene is left open where the match is weak. Clone size, where shown, is once, few, many, or a class for clones that have expanded.

few	-	TRBJ2-4	TRBV6-1	CASSEVVGWGSIQYF	TGTGCCAGCAGTGAAGTCGTAGGGTGGGGAAGCATTCAGTACTTC
few	-	TRBJ1-2	TRBV5-1	CASSSLGGAGGYTF	TGCGCCAGCAGCTCTTTGGGGGGCGCGGGAGGCTACACCTTC
-	-	TRBJ1-4	TRBV4-3	CASSQESTATNEKLFF	TGCGCCAGCAGCCAAGAATCGACAGCAACTAATGAAAAACTGTTTTTT
-	TRBD2	TRBJ2-1	TRBV11-2	CASSLSGTNNEQFF	TGTGCCAGCAGCTTATCTGGGACTAACAATGAGCAGTTCTTC
-	-	TRBJ1-1	TRBV5-6	CASSLRQQSYTEAFF	TGTGCCAGCAGCTTGAGACAGCAAAGTTACACTGAAGCTTTCTTT
-	TRBD2	TRBJ2-1	TRBV7-2	CASSRPLAGVGEQFF	TGTGCCAGCAGCCGACCGCTAGCGGGAGTCGGTGAGCAGTTCTTC
-	TRBD2	TRBJ2-3	TRBV18	CASSRTSGTDTQYF	TGTGCCAGCTCACGGACTAGCGGCACAGATACGCAGTATTTT
-	-	TRBJ1-3	TRBV4-3	CASSQFGMSSGNTIYF	TGCGCCAGCAGCCAATTTGGAATGAGCTCTGGAAACACCATATATTTT
-	-	TRBJ2-7	TRBV7-8	CASSLEVGHVYEQYF	TGTGCCAGCAGCTTAGAAGTGGGACACGTCTACGAGCAGTACTTC
-	-	TRBJ1-4	TRBV5-4	CASSLTAGREKLFF	TGTGCCAGCAGCTTAACGGCAGGTCGCGAAAAACTGTTTTTT
-	-	TRBJ1-1	TRBV27	CASSAREPNTEAFF	TGTGCCAGCAGTGCCAGGGAGCCAAACACTGAAGCTTTCTTT
-	-	TRBJ1-3	TRBV5-4	CASSLGGTMGDTIYF	TGTGCCAGCAGCTTGGGAGGGACTATGGGGGACACCATATATTTT
-	-	TRBJ1-1	TRBV19	CASSSDSIMNTEAFF	TGTGCCAGTAGTTCCGACAGCATTATGAACACTGAAGCTTTCTTT
-	-	TRBJ1-1	TRBV5-4	CASSLEAQRNTEAFF	TGTGCCAGCAGCTTGGAGGCACAGAGGAACACTGAAGCTTTCTTT
-	-	TRBJ1-2	TRBV7-8	CASSLQVEDYGYTF	TGTGCCAGCAGCTTACAAGTAGAGGACTATGGCTACACCTTC
-	-	TRBJ1-1	TRBV7-9	CASSLNQVVALYAFF	TGTGCCAGCAGCTTAAATCAAGTTGTGGCCCTGTACGCTTTCTTT
-	-	TRBJ2-2	TRBV7-9	CASSPFGTGELFF	TGTGCCAGCAGCCCATTTGGAACCGGGGAGCTGTTTTTT
-	-	TRBJ2-7	TRBV7-2	CASSFGLHYEQYF	TGTGCCAGCAGCTTTGGACTCCACTACGAGCAGTACTTC
few	-	TRBJ1-4	TRBV5-4	CASSLGQKGKLFF	TGTGCCAGCAGCCTCGGGCAGAAGGGAAAACTGTTTTTT
-	-	TRBJ2-3	TRBV5-1	CASSLAGGADTQYF	TGCGCCAGCAGCTTGGCCGGCGGGGCGGATACGCAGTATTTT
-	-	TRBJ2-3	TRBV7-3	CASSYQSTDTQYF	TGTGCCAGCAGCTATCAGAGCACAGATACGCAGTATTTT
-	TRBD2	TRBJ2-3	TRBV5-1	CASQTSGGAGQGTQYF	TGCGCCAGCCAAACTAGCGGGGGGGCTGGGCAGGGTACGCAGTATTTT
once	TRBD1	TRBJ2-7	TRBV10-3	CAIRGTGASYEQYF	TGTGCCATCAGGGGGACAGGCGCCTCCTACGAGCAGTACTTC
-	TRBD1	TRBJ2-6	TRBV7-3	CASQGALGGANVLTF	TGTGCCAGCCAGGGGGCACTTGGAGGGGCCAACGTCCTGACTTTC
-	-	TRBJ1-1	TRBV7-2	CASSLRGRSDTEAFF	TGTGCCAGCAGCTTAAGGGGTCGTTCCGACACTGAAGCTTTCTTT
few	-	TRBJ1-2	TRBV5-5	CASSLSGEYGYTF	TGTGCCAGCAGCTTGTCAGGGGAATATGGCTACACCTTC